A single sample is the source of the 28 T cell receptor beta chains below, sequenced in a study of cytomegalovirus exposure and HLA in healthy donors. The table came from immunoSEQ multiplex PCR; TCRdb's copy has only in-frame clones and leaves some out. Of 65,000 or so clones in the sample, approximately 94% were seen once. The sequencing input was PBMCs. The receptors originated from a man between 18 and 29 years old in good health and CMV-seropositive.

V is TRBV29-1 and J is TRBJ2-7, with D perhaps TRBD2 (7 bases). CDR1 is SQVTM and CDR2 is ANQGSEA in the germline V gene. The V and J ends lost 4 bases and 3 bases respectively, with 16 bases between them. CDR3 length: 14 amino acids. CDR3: CSVVLLGGLYEQYF. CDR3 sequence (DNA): TGCAGCGTTGTTTTGCTCGGGGGGCTCTACGAGCAGTACTTC.

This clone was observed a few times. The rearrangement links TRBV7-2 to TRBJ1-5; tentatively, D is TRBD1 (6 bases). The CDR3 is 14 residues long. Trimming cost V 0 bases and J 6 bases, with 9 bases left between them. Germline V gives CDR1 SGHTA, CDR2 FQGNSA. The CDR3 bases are TGTGCCAGCAGCTTAGCTGTAGGGGGTCAGCCCCAGCATTTT. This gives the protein CASSLAVGGQPQHF.

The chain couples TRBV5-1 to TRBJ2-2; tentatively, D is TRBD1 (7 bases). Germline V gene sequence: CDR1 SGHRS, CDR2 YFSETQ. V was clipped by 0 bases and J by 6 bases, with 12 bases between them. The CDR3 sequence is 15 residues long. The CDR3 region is CASSLGQGGAGELFF. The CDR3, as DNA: TGCGCCAGCAGCTTGGGACAGGGAGGCGCCGGGGAGCTGTTTTTT.

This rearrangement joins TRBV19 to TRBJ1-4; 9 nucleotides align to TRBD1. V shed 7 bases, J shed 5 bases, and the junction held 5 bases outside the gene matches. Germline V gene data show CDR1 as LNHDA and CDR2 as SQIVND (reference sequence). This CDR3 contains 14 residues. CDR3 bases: TGTGCCAGTACTGAGGGGACAGGGAATGAAAAACTGTTTTTT. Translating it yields CASTEGTGNEKLFF.

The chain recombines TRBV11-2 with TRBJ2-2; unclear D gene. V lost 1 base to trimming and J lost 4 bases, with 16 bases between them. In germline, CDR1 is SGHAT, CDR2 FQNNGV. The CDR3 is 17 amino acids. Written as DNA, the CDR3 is TGTGCCAGCAGCTTAGCTGTCGCAACCGCCGGCACCGGGGAGCTGTTTTTT. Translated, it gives CASSLAVATAGTGELFF.

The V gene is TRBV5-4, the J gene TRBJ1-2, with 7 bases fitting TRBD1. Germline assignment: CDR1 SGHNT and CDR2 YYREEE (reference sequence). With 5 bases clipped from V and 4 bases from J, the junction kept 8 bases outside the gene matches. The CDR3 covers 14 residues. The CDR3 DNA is TGTGCCAGCAGAGCAGGGGGAGATGGCTATGGCTACACCTTC. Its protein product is CASRAGGDGYGYTF.

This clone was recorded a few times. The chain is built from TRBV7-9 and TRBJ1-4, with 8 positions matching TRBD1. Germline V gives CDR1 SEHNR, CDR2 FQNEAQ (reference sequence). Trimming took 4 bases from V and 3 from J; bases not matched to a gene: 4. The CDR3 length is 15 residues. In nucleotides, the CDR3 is TGTGCCAGCAGCTCGGGACAGGACTCTAATGAAAAACTGTTTTTT. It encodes CASSSGQDSNEKLFF.

The CDR3 reads CAISESTIAGKVNTQYF. CDR3 DNA: TGTGCCATCAGTGAGTCGACGATAGCGGGAAAAGTGAATACGCAGTATTTT. This rearrangement joins TRBV10-3 to TRBJ2-3; TRBD2 aligns across 8 bases. The J segment lost 7 bases and the V segment lost 0 bases, leaving 12 bases of the junction unmatched. The CDR3 runs to 17 residues. Germline values: CDR1 ENHRY, CDR2 SYGVKD.

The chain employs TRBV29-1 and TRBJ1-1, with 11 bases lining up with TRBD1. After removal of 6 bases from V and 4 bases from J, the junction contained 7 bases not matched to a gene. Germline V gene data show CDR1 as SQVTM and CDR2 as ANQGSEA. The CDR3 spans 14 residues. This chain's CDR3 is CSVVPGQGGTEAFF. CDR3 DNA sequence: TGCAGCGTGGTACCGGGACAGGGGGGCACTGAAGCTTTCTTT.

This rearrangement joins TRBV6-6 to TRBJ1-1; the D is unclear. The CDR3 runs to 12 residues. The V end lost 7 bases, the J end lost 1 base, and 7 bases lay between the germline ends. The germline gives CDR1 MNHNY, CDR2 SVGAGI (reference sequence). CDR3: CASNRGNTEAFF. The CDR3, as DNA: TGTGCCAGCAACCGGGGGAACACTGAAGCTTTCTTT.

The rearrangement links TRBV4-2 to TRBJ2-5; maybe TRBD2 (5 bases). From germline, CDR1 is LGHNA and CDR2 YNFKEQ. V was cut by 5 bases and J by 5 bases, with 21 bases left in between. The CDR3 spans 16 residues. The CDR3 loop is CASSAGTRLDRETQYF. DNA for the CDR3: TGTGCCAGCAGCGCGGGCACCCGACTTGATCGGGAGACCCAGTACTTC.

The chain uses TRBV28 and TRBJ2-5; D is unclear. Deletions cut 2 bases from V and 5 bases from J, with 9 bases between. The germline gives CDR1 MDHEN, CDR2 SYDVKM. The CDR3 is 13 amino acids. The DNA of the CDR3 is TGTGCCAGCAGTTTAGGTAAACGGGAGACCCAGTACTTC. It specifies CASSLGKRETQYF.

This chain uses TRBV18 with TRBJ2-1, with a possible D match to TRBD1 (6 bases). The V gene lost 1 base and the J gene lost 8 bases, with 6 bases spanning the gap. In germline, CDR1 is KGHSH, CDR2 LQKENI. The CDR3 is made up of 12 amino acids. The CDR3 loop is CASSPQGDEQFF. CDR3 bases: TGTGCCAGCTCACCACAGGGGGATGAGCAGTTCTTC.

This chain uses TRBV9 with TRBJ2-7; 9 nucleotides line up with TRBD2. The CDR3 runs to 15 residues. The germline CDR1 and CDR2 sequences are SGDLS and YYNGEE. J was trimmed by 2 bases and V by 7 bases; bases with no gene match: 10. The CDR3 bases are TGTGCCAGCTCTAAGCGGGCGGGAGGGCCCTACGAGCAGTACTTC. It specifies CASSKRAGGPYEQYF.

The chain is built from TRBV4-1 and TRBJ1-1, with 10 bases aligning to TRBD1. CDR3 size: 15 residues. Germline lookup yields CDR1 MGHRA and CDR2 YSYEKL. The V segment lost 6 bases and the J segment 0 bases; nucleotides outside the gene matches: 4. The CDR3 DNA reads TGCGCCAGCAGGAGGGGACAGGGGATGAACACTGAAGCTTTCTTT. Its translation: CASRRGQGMNTEAFF.

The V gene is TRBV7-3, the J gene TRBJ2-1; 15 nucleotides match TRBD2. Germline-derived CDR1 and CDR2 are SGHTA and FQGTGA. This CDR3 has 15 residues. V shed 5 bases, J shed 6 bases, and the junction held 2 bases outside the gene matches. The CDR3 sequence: CASSVGLAGGNEQFF. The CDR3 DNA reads TGTGCCAGCAGCGTGGGACTAGCGGGAGGCAATGAGCAGTTCTTC.

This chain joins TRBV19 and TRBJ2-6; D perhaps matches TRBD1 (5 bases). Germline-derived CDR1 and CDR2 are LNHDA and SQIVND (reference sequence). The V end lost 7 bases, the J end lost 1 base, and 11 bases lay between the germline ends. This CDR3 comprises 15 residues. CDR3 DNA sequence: TGTGCCAGTAATTCTCAGGGATCTGGGGCCAACGTCCTGACTTTC. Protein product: CASNSQGSGANVLTF.

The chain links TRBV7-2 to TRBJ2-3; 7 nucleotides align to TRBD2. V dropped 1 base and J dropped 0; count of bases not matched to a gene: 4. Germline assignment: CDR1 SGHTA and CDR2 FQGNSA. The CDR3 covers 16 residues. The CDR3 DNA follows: TGTGCCAGCAGCTTAGTGGGAGGGCCAAGCACAGATACGCAGTATTTT. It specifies CASSLVGGPSTDTQYF.

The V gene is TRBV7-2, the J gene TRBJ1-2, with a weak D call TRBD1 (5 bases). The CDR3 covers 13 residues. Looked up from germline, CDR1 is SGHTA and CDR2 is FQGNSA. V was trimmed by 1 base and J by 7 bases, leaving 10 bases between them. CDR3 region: CASSLDYRFGYTF. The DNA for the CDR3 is TGTGCCAGCAGCTTAGATTACAGGTTTGGCTACACCTTC.

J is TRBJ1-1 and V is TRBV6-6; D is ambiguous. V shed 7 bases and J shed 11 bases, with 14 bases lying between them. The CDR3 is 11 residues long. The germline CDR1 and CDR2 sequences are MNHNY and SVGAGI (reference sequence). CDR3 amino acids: CASTSGEEAFF. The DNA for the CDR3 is TGTGCCAGCACCTCTGGGGAGGAGGCTTTCTTT.

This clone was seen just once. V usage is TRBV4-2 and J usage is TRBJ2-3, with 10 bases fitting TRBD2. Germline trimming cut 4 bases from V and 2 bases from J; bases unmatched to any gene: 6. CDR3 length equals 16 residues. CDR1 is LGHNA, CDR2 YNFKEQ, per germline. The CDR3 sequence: CASSPKRGGVTDTQYF. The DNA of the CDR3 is TGTGCCAGCAGCCCGAAGCGGGGGGGCGTCACAGATACGCAGTATTTT.

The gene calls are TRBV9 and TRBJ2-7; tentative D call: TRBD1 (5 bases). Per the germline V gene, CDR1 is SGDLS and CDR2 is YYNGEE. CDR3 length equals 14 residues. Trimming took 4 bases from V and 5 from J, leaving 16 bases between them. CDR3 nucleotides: TGTGCCAGCAGCCCTACGGACAACCCCCACGAGCAGTACTTC. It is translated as CASSPTDNPHEQYF.

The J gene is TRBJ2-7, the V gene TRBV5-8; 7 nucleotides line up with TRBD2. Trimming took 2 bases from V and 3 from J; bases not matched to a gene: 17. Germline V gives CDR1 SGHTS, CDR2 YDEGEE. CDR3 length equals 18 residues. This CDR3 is CASSFAGTTDPGGYEQYF. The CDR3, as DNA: TGTGCCAGCAGCTTTGCCGGGACTACTGATCCGGGTGGCTACGAGCAGTACTTC.

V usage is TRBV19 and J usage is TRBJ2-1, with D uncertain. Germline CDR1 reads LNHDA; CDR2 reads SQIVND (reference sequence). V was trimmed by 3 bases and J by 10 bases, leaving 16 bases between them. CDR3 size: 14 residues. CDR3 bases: TGTGCCAGTAGTATGAGTACGGAGTGTTCGGAGCAGTTCTTC. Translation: CASSMSTECSEQFF.

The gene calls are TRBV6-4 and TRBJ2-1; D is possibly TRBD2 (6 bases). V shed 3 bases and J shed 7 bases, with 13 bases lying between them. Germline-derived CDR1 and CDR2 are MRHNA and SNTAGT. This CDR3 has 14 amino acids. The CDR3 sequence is CASSDGTRRNEQFF. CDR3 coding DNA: TGTGCCAGCAGTGATGGGACTCGAAGAAATGAGCAGTTCTTC.

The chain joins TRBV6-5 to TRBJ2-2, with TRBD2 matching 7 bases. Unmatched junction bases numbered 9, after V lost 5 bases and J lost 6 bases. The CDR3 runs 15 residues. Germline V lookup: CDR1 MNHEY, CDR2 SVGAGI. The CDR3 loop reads CASSPSWGRAGELFF. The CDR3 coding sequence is TGTGCCAGCAGTCCAAGCTGGGGGAGGGCCGGGGAGCTGTTTTTT.

The CDR3 loop reads CASSLVSREAANTGELFF. The CDR3 DNA follows: TGTGCCAGCAGCCTAGTATCCAGGGAAGCAGCGAACACCGGGGAGCTGTTTTTT. The V gene is TRBV13, the J gene TRBJ2-2; perhaps TRBD1 as D (5 bases). The germline CDR1 and CDR2 sequences are PRHDT and FYEKMQ (reference sequence). Trimming removed 5 bases at V and 0 bases at J, with 19 bases between. The CDR3 runs to 18 residues.

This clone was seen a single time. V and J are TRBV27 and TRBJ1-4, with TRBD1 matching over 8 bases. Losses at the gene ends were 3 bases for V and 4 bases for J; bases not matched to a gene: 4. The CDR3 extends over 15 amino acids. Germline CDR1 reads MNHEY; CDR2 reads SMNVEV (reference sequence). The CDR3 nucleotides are TGTGCCAGCAGTTTCAGGGGGCTGGATAATGAAAAACTGTTTTTT. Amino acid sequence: CASSFRGLDNEKLFF.